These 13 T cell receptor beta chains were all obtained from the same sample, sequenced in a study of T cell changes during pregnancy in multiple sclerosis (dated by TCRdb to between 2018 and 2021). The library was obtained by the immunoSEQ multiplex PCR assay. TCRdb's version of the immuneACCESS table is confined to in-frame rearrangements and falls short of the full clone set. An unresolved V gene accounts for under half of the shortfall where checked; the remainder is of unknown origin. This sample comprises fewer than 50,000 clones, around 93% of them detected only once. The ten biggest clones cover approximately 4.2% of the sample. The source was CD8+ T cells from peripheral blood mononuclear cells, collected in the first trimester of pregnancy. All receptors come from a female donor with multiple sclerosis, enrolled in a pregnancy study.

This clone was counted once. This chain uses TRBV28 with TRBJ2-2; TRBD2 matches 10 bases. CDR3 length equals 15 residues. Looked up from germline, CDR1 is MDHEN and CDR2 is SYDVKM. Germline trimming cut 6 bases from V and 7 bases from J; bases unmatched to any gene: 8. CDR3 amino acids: CASRKREGRGGELFF. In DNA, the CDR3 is TGTGCCAGCAGGAAGCGGGAGGGCCGCGGCGGGGAGCTGTTTTTT. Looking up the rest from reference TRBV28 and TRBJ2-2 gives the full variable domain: DVKVTQSSRYLVKRTGEKVFLECVQDMDHENMFWYRQDPGLGLRLIYFSYDVKMKEKGDIPEGYSVSREKKERFSLILESASTNQTSMYLCASRKREGRGGELFFGEGSRLTVL.

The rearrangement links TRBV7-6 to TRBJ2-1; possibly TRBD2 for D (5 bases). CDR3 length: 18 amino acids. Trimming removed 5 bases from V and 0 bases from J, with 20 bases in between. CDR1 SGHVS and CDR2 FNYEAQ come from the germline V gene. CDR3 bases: TGTGCCAGCAGCCCCAGCGGCGGAAACTACCTCTCCTACAATGAGCAGTTCTTC. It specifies CASSPSGGNYLSYNEQFF.

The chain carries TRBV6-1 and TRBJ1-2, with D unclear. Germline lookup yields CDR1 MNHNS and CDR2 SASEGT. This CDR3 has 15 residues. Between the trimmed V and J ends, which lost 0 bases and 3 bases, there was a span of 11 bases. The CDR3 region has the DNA TGTGCCAGCAGTGAAGCACTGACTTACGACTATGGCTACACCTTC. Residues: CASSEALTYDYGYTF.

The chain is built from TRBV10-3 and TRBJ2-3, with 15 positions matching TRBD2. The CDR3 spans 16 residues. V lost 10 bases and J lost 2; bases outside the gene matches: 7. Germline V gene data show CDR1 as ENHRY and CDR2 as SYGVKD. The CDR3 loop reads CATEGTSGRFTDTQYF. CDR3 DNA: TGTGCCACCGAAGGGACTAGCGGGAGGTTCACAGATACGCAGTATTTT.

The CDR3 here is CASSTGLAGNTGELFF. In DNA, the CDR3 is TGTGCCAGCAGTACAGGACTAGCGGGAAACACCGGGGAGCTGTTTTTT. The chain couples TRBV2 to TRBJ2-2, with TRBD2 identical over 12 bases. Germline V gene data show CDR1 as SNHLY and CDR2 as FYNNEI. This CDR3 contains 16 residues. Trimming at V came to 5 bases and at J to 2 bases, leaving 3 bases not matched to a gene.

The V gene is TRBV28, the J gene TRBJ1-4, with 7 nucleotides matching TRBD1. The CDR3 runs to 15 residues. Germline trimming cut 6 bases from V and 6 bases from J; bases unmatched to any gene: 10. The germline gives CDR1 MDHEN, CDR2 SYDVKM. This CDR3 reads CASSRPGGGDEKLFF. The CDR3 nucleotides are TGTGCCAGCAGCCGCCCAGGGGGTGGGGATGAAAAACTGTTTTTT.

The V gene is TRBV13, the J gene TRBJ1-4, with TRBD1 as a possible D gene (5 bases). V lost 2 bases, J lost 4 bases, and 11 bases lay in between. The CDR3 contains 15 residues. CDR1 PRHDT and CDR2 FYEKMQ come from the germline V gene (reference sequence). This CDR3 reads CASSLRGEYNEKLFF. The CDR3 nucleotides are TGTGCCAGCAGCTTACGGGGGGAATATAATGAAAAACTGTTTTTT.

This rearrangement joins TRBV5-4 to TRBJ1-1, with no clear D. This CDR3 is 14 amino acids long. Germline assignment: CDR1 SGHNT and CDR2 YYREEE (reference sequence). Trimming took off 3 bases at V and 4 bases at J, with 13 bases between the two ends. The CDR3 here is CASSSGVWGTEAFF. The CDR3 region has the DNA TGTGCCAGCAGCTCGGGAGTATGGGGCACTGAAGCTTTCTTT.

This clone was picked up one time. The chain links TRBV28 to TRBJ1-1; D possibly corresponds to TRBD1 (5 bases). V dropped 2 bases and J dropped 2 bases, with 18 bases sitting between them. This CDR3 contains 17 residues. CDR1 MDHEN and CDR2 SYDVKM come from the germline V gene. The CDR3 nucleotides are TGTGCCAGCAGTTTAATTTATGGGACTATTGGCAACACTGAAGCTTTCTTT. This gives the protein CASSLIYGTIGNTEAFF.

The CDR3 sequence: CASSPLLQGNYGYTF. DNA for the CDR3: TGTGCCTCCAGTCCGCTCCTCCAGGGGAACTATGGCTACACCTTC. The chain links TRBV2 to TRBJ1-2, with D possibly matching TRBD1 (6 bases). This CDR3 region has 15 residues. Germline CDR1 reads SNHLY; CDR2 reads FYNNEI. The V and J ends lost 11 bases and 2 bases respectively, with 21 bases between them.

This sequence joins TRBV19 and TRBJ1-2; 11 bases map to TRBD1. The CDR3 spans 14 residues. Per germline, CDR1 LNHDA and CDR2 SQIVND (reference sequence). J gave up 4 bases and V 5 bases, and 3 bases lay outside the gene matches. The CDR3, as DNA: TGTGCCAGTAGTCCCGGGACAGGGGGCTATGGCTACACCTTC. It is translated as CASSPGTGGYGYTF. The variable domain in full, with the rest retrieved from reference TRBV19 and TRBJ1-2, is DGGITQSPKYLFRKEGQNVTLSCEQNLNHDAMYWYRQDPGQGLRLIYYSQIVNDFQKGDIAEGYSVSREKKESFPLTVTSAQKNPTAFYLCASSPGTGGYGYTFGSGTRLTVV.

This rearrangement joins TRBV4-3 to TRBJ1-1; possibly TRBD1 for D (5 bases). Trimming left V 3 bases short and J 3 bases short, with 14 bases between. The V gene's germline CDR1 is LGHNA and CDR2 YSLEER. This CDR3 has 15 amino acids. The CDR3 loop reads CASSQVRAGHTEAFF. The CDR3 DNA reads TGCGCCAGCAGCCAGGTAAGGGCGGGGCACACTGAAGCTTTCTTT.

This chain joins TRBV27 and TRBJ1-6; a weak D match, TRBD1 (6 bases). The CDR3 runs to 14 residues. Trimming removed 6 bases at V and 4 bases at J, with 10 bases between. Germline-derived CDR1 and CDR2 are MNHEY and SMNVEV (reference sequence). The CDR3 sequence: CASREQGYNSPLHF. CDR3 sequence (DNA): TGTGCCAGCAGAGAACAGGGATATAATTCACCCCTCCACTTT.